The 29 T cell receptor beta chains below were found in one sample sequenced in a study of cytomegalovirus exposure and HLA in healthy donors. Primers for the PCR totalled 60 Vbeta and 13 Jbeta. Sequenced by immunoSEQ multiplex PCR; TCRdb stores in-frame clones only, minus some. This sample has more than 90,000 clones, with around 73% found just once. The sequenced sample consisted of PBMCs. The receptors here all came from a middle-aged woman in good health and CMV-seronegative.

The genes are TRBV5-4 and TRBJ2-7; 8 bases agree with TRBD1. Losses at the gene ends were 0 bases for V and 2 bases for J; bases not matched to a gene: 1. The CDR3 covers 14 residues. Germline values: CDR1 SGHNT, CDR2 YYREEE (reference sequence). The CDR3, as DNA: TGTGCCAGCAGCTTGGAACAGGGGGCCTACGAGCAGTACTTC. It specifies CASSLEQGAYEQYF. Complete variable domain (other parts from reference TRBV5-4 and TRBJ2-7): ETGVTQSPTHLIKTRGQQVTLRCSSQSGHNTVSWYQQALGQGPQFIFQYYREEENGRGNFPPRFSGLQFPNYSSELNVNALELDDSALYLCASSLEQGAYEQYFGPGTRLTVT.

This chain connects TRBV19 to TRBJ1-1, with 8 bases aligning to TRBD1. The germline gives CDR1 LNHDA, CDR2 SQIVND (reference sequence). The CDR3 spans 15 residues. J gave up 0 bases and V 4 bases, and 4 bases lay outside the gene matches. The CDR3 DNA reads TGTGCCAGTAGTACGTGGACAGGGATGAACACTGAAGCTTTCTTT. Its translation is CASSTWTGMNTEAFF.

V usage is TRBV7-8 and J usage is TRBJ1-5; 8 nucleotides align to TRBD1. Losses at the gene ends were 1 base for V and 5 bases for J; bases not matched to a gene: 4. The V gene's germline CDR1 is SGHVS and CDR2 FQNEAQ. CDR3 length equals 15 residues. The CDR3 loop reads CASSLVAGGDQPQHF. DNA of the CDR3: TGTGCCAGCAGCTTAGTCGCAGGGGGCGATCAGCCCCAGCATTTT.

The V gene is TRBV15, the J gene TRBJ2-7; D is uncertain. The germline V gene has CDR1 LNHNV and CDR2 YYDKDF (reference sequence). V was clipped by 1 base and J by 4 bases, with 8 bases between them. The CDR3 spans 13 residues. The CDR3 here is CATSRAESYEQYF. CDR3 DNA: TGTGCCACCAGCAGAGCGGAGTCTTACGAGCAGTACTTC.

For the CDR3, the DNA is TGTGCCAGCAGTGCGCGAACAGCAATGGCTGAAGCTTTCTTT. It yields the protein CASSARTAMAEAFF. The chain employs TRBV25-1 and TRBJ1-1; no reliable D call. This CDR3 is 14 amino acids long. CDR1 MGHDK and CDR2 SYGVNS come from the germline V gene. V lost 4 bases, J lost 6 bases, and 15 bases lay in between.

The chain couples TRBV6-5 to TRBJ2-5, with 12 bases aligning to TRBD2. The V gene's germline CDR1 is MNHEY and CDR2 SVGAGI. J lost 5 bases, V lost 6 bases, and 7 bases had no gene match. The CDR3 is 15 amino acids. This CDR3 reads CASSRLAGAGETQYF. The DNA for the CDR3 is TGTGCCAGCAGCCGACTAGCGGGAGCCGGGGAGACCCAGTACTTC.

The chain is built from TRBV2 and TRBJ2-7, with unresolved D. V shed 2 bases and J shed 3 bases, with 8 bases lying between them. The CDR3 loop spans 13 amino acids. Looked up from germline, CDR1 is SNHLY and CDR2 is FYNNEI. CDR3 protein: CASSEYRGYEQYF. DNA for the CDR3: TGTGCCAGCAGTGAATACCGAGGCTACGAGCAGTACTTC.

The chain combines TRBV29-1 with TRBJ1-2; unclear D gene. V dropped 4 bases and J dropped 2 bases, with 5 bases sitting between them. The CDR3 spans 11 residues. Germline V gives CDR1 SQVTM, CDR2 ANQGSEA. The CDR3 here is CSVGGNYGYTF. In nucleotides, the CDR3 is TGCAGCGTTGGAGGGAACTATGGCTACACCTTC. Together with reference TRBV29-1 and TRBJ1-2, the CDR3 gives the full variable domain: SAVISQKPSRDICQRGTSLTIQCQVDSQVTMMFWYRQQPGQSLTLIATANQGSEATYESGFVIDKFPISRPNLTFSTLTVSNMSPEDSSIYLCSVGGNYGYTFGSGTRLTVV.

The chain employs TRBV27 and TRBJ2-7; the match to TRBD1 covers 8 bases. Germline values: CDR1 MNHEY, CDR2 SMNVEV (reference sequence). This CDR3 is built from 14 residues. V shed 2 bases, J shed 2 bases, and the junction held 2 bases outside the gene matches. In DNA, the CDR3 is TGTGCCAGCAGTTTACAGGGGGCCCCCTACGAGCAGTACTTC. It encodes CASSLQGAPYEQYF.

The chain combines TRBV28 with TRBJ2-7, with 8 positions matching TRBD2. CDR3 size: 15 residues. V was pared by 1 base and J by 0 bases, with 2 bases of the junction left unmatched. CDR1 and CDR2 from the germline V gene are MDHEN and SYDVKM. CDR3 residues: CASSLSSGLSYEQYF. The CDR3 nucleotides are TGTGCCAGCAGTTTATCTAGCGGGCTCTCCTACGAGCAGTACTTC.

This clone was found many times. V is TRBV19 and J is TRBJ2-2, with D hard to call. CDR1 LNHDA and CDR2 SQIVND come from the germline V gene (reference sequence). The CDR3 extends over 15 amino acids. The germline V and J ends were trimmed by 10 bases and 5 bases, with 20 bases remaining between them. The CDR3: CATRFNSGGTGELFF. CDR3 in DNA: TGTGCCACCCGATTTAACTCAGGTGGGACCGGGGAGCTGTTTTTT.

The genes are TRBV19 and TRBJ2-1; 11 bases fit TRBD1. This CDR3 is built from 14 residues. In germline, CDR1 is LNHDA, CDR2 SQIVND (reference sequence). The V segment lost 9 bases and the J segment 9 bases; nucleotides outside the gene matches: 10. CDR3 region: CASRWTGGSSEQFF. In nucleotides, the CDR3 is TGTGCCAGCCGATGGACAGGGGGCTCGAGTGAGCAGTTCTTC.

The chain uses TRBV7-2 and TRBJ2-1; 12 bases are a match to TRBD2. Looked up from germline, CDR1 is SGHTA and CDR2 is FQGNSA. The CDR3 extends over 16 amino acids. V was clipped by 4 bases and J by 4 bases; unmatched bases: 5. The CDR3 nucleotides read TGTGCCAGCAGCTCCTGGACTAGCGGGGCTTACAATGAGCAGTTCTTC. It codes for CASSSWTSGAYNEQFF.

This clone was observed a handful of times. Other DNA sequences in the same sample also yield this CDR3. V usage is TRBV5-4 and J usage is TRBJ1-1, with TRBD1 identical over 7 bases. The junction had 6 bases not matched to a gene; V was cut back by 4 bases and J by 0 bases. Germline CDR1 reads SGHNT; CDR2 reads YYREEE (reference sequence). The CDR3 has 15 residues. DNA of the CDR3: TGTGCCAGCAGCCCGCCACAGGGGATGAACACTGAAGCTTTCTTT. It codes for CASSPPQGMNTEAFF. The full variable domain, in which reference TRBV5-4 and TRBJ1-1 provide the parts outside the CDR3, is ETGVTQSPTHLIKTRGQQVTLRCSSQSGHNTVSWYQQALGQGPQFIFQYYREEENGRGNFPPRFSGLQFPNYSSELNVNALELDDSALYLCASSPPQGMNTEAFFGQGTRLTVV.

V gene TRBV19 combines with J gene TRBJ2-5; the match to TRBD2 covers 7 bases. Germline CDR1 reads LNHDA; CDR2 reads SQIVND (reference sequence). V gave up 6 bases and J gave up 4 bases; unmatched junction bases: 8. CDR3 length: 14 residues. DNA for the CDR3: TGTGCCAGTAGGACCGGGGGGAGTGGAGAGACCCAGTACTTC. It translates to CASRTGGSGETQYF.

This chain uses TRBV7-9 with TRBJ1-4, with 8 bases aligning to TRBD1. CDR3 size: 15 residues. V lost 5 bases to trimming and J lost 5 bases; unmatched junction nucleotides: 7. Germline CDR1 reads SEHNR; CDR2 reads FQNEAQ (reference sequence). CDR3 protein: CASSRGHRGNEKLFF. The CDR3 bases are TGTGCCAGCAGCCGAGGGCACAGGGGGAATGAAAAACTGTTTTTT.

This sequence joins TRBV6-1 and TRBJ1-2, with TRBD1 as a possible D gene (6 bases). Germline CDR1 reads MNHNS; CDR2 reads SASEGT. V was cut by 6 bases and J by 2 bases, with 10 bases left in between. The CDR3 is made up of 13 amino acids. As DNA, the CDR3 is TGTGCCAGCAGCCTCACAGGGAACTATGGCTACACCTTC. Its translation is CASSLTGNYGYTF.

Only a few counts were recorded for this clone. DNA of the CDR3: TGCGCCAGCAGCTTGAATGGACAGAATCAGCCCCAGCATTTT. This gives the protein CASSLNGQNQPQHF. This sequence joins TRBV5-1 and TRBJ1-5; D perhaps matches TRBD1 (6 bases). The CDR3 runs to 14 residues. Per germline, CDR1 SGHRS and CDR2 YFSETQ. The V end lost 1 base, the J end lost 4 bases, and 9 bases lay between the germline ends. Combining the CDR3 with reference TRBV5-1 and TRBJ1-5 gives the whole variable domain KAGVTQTPRYLIKTRGQQVTLSCSPISGHRSVSWYQQTPGQGLQFLFEYFSETQRNKGNFPGRFSGRQFSNSRSEMNVSTLELGDSALYLCASSLNGQNQPQHFGDGTRLSIL.

The gene calls are TRBV29-1 and TRBJ1-3, with D unresolved. The CDR3 runs to 11 residues. V was pared by 6 bases and J by 0 bases, with 3 bases between. In germline, CDR1 is SQVTM, CDR2 ANQGSEA. Here the CDR3 DNA reads TGCAGCGTCCTCTCTGGAAACACCATATATTTT. Translated, it gives CSVLSGNTIYF. The full variable domain, in which reference TRBV29-1 and TRBJ1-3 provide the parts outside the CDR3, is SAVISQKPSRDICQRGTSLTIQCQVDSQVTMMFWYRQQPGQSLTLIATANQGSEATYESGFVIDKFPISRPNLTFSTLTVSNMSPEDSSIYLCSVLSGNTIYFGEGSWLTVV.

The V gene is TRBV15, the J gene TRBJ2-5; tentative D call: TRBD2 (5 bases). The CDR3 length is 12 residues. The V gene lost 7 bases and the J gene lost 5 bases, with 11 bases spanning the gap. Germline CDR1 reads LNHNV; CDR2 reads YYDKDF (reference sequence). The CDR3 protein is CATTTREETQYF. The CDR3 DNA is TGTGCCACCACCACGAGGGAGGAGACCCAGTACTTC.

Regarding this clone: The final CDR3 position lacks the conserved phenylalanine or tryptophan, pointing to a likely read error. V and J are TRBV30 and TRBJ1-2; the D gene is possibly TRBD1 (5 bases). CDR1 GTSNPN and CDR2 SVGIG come from the germline V gene (reference sequence). This CDR3 spans 12 amino acids. V was cut by 6 bases and J by 7 bases, with 15 bases left in between. CDR3 protein: CACHLRGIGYTL. CDR3 bases: TGTGCCTGCCACCTTAGGGGAATTGGCTACACCCTC.

The chain is built from TRBV28 and TRBJ1-1; 12 bases are shared with TRBD1. J gave up 3 bases and V 2 bases, and 10 bases lay outside the gene matches. Germline V gives CDR1 MDHEN, CDR2 SYDVKM. This CDR3 is built from 18 residues. The CDR3 sequence: CASSLATGTGGMYTEAFF. The CDR3 bases are TGTGCCAGCAGTTTAGCCACCGGGACAGGGGGCATGTACACTGAAGCTTTCTTT.

The gene calls are TRBV21-1 and TRBJ2-7; the tabulated D call, TRBD1, remains unverified against the DNA. TRBV21-1 is labeled a pseudogene. The CDR3 runs to 16 residues. The CDR3 sequence: CASSSRSSTGAYEQYF. The CDR3 region has the DNA TGTGCCAGCAGCTCGCGATCCTCGACAGGGGCCTACGAGCAGTACTTC.

The CDR3 sequence: CASSYSTGQDSCTF. CDR3 DNA sequence: TGTGCCAGCAGTTACTCGACGGGACAGGACTCTTGTACCTTC. V gene TRBV6-5 combines with J gene TRBJ1-2; 8 positions agree with TRBD1. The ends lost 0 bases at V and 14 bases at J; junction bases unmatched: 11. This CDR3 comprises 14 residues. Germline V gives CDR1 MNHEY, CDR2 SVGAGI.

The rearrangement joins TRBV27 to TRBJ2-2; D is uncertain. Per the germline V gene, CDR1 is MNHEY and CDR2 is SMNVEV (reference sequence). The V gene lost 2 bases and the J gene lost 0 bases, with 7 bases spanning the gap. This CDR3 spans 15 amino acids. The CDR3 bases are TGTGCCAGCAGTTTAATCGCAGCGAACACCGGGGAGCTGTTTTTT. This sequence encodes CASSLIAANTGELFF.

The rearrangement uses TRBV6-1 and TRBJ1-2; D is uncertain. The germline V gene has CDR1 MNHNS and CDR2 SASEGT. CDR3 length: 15 residues. Trimming removed 2 bases at V and 0 bases at J, with 10 bases between. CDR3 coding DNA: TGTGCCAGCAGTGAACGGAGCCCGGCTAACTATGGCTACACCTTC. Its translation is CASSERSPANYGYTF.

This clone was detected only once. This chain connects TRBV29-1 to TRBJ2-3, with D possibly matching TRBD1 (5 bases). This CDR3 spans 16 amino acids. In germline, CDR1 is SQVTM, CDR2 ANQGSEA. V shed 0 bases and J shed 2 bases, with 15 bases lying between them. The DNA for the CDR3 is TGCAGCGTTGAAGATCTGGACACCTTACCCACAGATACGCAGTATTTT. Its protein product is CSVEDLDTLPTDTQYF.

This clone was seen just once. The chain combines TRBV6-1 with TRBJ2-1; 14 positions agree with TRBD2. CDR3 size: 16 residues. V was pared by 4 bases and J by 10 bases, with 9 bases of the junction left unmatched. Germline V lookup: CDR1 MNHNS, CDR2 SASEGT. This CDR3 reads CASSVRGTSGRGEQFF. The CDR3, as DNA: TGTGCCAGCAGTGTGCGGGGGACTAGCGGGAGAGGGGAGCAGTTCTTC.

This chain uses TRBV2 with TRBJ2-3, with 11 nucleotides matching TRBD2. V shed 6 bases, J shed 5 bases, and the junction held 13 bases outside the gene matches. CDR1 SNHLY and CDR2 FYNNEI come from the germline V gene. This CDR3 is 17 amino acids long. Here the CDR3 reads CASRDRSGRAVGDTQYF. The DNA of the CDR3 is TGTGCCAGCAGGGACCGTAGCGGGAGGGCCGTGGGAGATACGCAGTATTTT.